This T cell receptor (beta chain) was profiled in a study of blood T cell repertoires in COVID-19. The overall study: Acute and convalescent COVID-19 samples came from the United States, Italy and Spain. From T cells, B-cell-depleted T cells, or PBMCs came the material, which was cDNA or gDNA.

Authors' analysis steps: How many nucleated cells were present was estimated from reference gene primer amplification. Profiling relied on immunoSEQ multiplex PCR, and the TCRdb table lists in-frame clones only, not all of them. That table gives V, J and clone size, and the DNA gave D and trimming. The table includes about 120,000 clones, over 75% detected once. As concerns this clone: Other DNA sequences from this sample encode an identical CDR3 as well.

The sample taken for sequencing was peripheral blood. The TCR was taken from a man aged 50-60 years with acute or convalescent COVID-19.

In nucleotides, the CDR3 is TGCAGCGTTGGACAGGGGGACACTGAAGCTTTCTTT. This translates into CSVGQGDTEAFF. The chain uses TRBV29-1 and TRBJ1-1, with 9 bases that match TRBD1. The germline gives CDR1 SQVTM, CDR2 ANQGSEA. This CDR3 is built from 12 residues. The V segment lost 4 bases and the J segment 3 bases; nucleotides outside the gene matches: 0.